This T cell receptor (beta chain) was recorded in a study of blood T cell repertoires in COVID-19. The data were produced by immunoSEQ multiplex PCR, yet TCRdb's version contains in-frame clones alone and is incomplete. The sample includes around 160,000 clones, around 81% seen only once; the top ten take approximately 8.4%. This TCR was recovered from a human donor with acute or convalescent COVID-19. The donor label of this sample is uncertain. Sequences were obtained from peripheral blood.

CDR3 bases: TGTGCCACAGGTCAGGGTAGCAATCAGCCCCAGCATTTT. It translates to CATGQGSNQPQHF. This chain connects TRBV19 to TRBJ1-5; TRBD1 might be the D (5 bases). Germline V gene sequence: CDR1 LNHDA, CDR2 SQIVND (reference sequence). The CDR3 spans 13 residues. Deletions cut 10 bases from V and 0 bases from J, with 10 bases between.